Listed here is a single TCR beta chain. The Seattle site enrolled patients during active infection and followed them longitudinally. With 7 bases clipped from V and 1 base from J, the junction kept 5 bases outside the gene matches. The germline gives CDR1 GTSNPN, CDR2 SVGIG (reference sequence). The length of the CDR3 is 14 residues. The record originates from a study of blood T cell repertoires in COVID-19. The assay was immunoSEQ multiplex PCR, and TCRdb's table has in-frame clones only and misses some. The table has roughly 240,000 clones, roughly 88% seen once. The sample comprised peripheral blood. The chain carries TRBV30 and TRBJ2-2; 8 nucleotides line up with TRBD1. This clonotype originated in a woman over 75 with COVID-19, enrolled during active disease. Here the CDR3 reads CALNGQGNTGELFF. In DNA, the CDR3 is TGTGCCTTGAATGGACAGGGGAACACCGGGGAGCTGTTTTTT.